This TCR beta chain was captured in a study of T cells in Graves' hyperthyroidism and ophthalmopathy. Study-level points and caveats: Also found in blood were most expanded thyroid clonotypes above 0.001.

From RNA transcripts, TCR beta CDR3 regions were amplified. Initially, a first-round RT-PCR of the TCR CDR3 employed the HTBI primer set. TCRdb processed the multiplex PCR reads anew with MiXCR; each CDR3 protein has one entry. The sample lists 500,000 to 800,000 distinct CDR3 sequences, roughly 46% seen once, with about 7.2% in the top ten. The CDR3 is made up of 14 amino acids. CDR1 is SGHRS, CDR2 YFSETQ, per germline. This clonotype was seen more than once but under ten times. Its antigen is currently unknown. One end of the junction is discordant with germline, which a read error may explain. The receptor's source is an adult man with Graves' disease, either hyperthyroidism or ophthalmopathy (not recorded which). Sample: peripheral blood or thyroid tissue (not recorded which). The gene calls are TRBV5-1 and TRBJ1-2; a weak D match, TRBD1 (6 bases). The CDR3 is CASTLGAAAYGYTF. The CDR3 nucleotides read TGTGCCAGCACCCTGGGGGCAGCTGCCTATGGCTACACCTTC. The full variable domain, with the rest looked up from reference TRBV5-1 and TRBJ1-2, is KAGVTQTPRYLIKTRGQQVTLSCSPISGHRSVSWYQQTPGQGLQFLFEYFSETQRNKGNFPGRFSGRQFSNSRSEMNVSTLELGDSALYLCASTLGAAAYGYTFGSGTRLTVV.